Each of the 10 T cell receptor beta chains below was sequenced from the same sample in a study of T cells in Graves' hyperthyroidism and ophthalmopathy. Regions amplified from RNA transcripts were the TCR beta CDR3 regions. Carried out on the TCR CDR3, a first-round RT-PCR used the HTBI primer set. TCRdb independently ran MiXCR on the multiplex PCR reads; one entry per CDR3 protein. There are about 520,000 distinct CDR3 sequences in the sample; around a quarter occur only once, and around 11% lies in the top ten. Material: blood. The source is a woman younger than 45 with Graves' ophthalmopathy.

The table lists this clonotype with many counts. This rearrangement joins TRBV5-1 to TRBJ1-1, with a possible D match to TRBD1 (5 bases). V shed 0 bases and J shed 4 bases, with 7 bases lying between them. Germline CDR1 and CDR2: SGHRS and YFSETQ. The CDR3 has 13 amino acids. The CDR3, as DNA: TGCGCCAGCAGCTTGGAAAGGGGCACTGAAGCTTTCTTT. It specifies CASSLERGTEAFF.

This clonotype occurred many times. This chain connects TRBV19 to TRBJ1-1; 9 bases agree with TRBD1. V lost 7 bases, J lost 6 bases, and 15 bases stayed unmatched. The CDR3 covers 16 residues. Looked up from germline, CDR1 is LNHDA and CDR2 is SQIVND (reference sequence). For the CDR3, the DNA is TGTGCCAGTACCAACCCCACAGGGGGCGACCAACCTGAAGCTTTCTTT. This codes for CASTNPTGGDQPEAFF.

This clonotype appeared many times. The chain carries TRBV7-9 and TRBJ2-7; TRBD1 matches at 8 bases. The CDR3 is 15 residues long. In germline, CDR1 is SEHNR, CDR2 FQNEAQ (reference sequence). With V trimmed by 5 bases and J by 0 bases, 6 bases remained unmatched. The CDR3 DNA is TGTGCCAGCAGCGGACGACAGGGGAGCTCCTACGAGCAGTACTTC. Amino acid sequence: CASSGRQGSSYEQYF.

At least ten counts were recorded for this clonotype. This sequence joins TRBV4-1 and TRBJ1-5, with D possibly being TRBD1 (5 bases). Germline V CDR1 and CDR2: MGHRA, YSYEKL. V lost 2 bases, J lost 0 bases, and 11 bases lay in between. The CDR3 sequence is 16 residues long. The chain's CDR3 is CASSQHGGVSNQPQHF. The CDR3 DNA sequence: TGCGCCAGCAGCCAACACGGGGGAGTTAGCAATCAGCCCCAGCATTTT.

This clonotype has a handful of counts. The J gene is TRBJ2-7, the V gene TRBV7-9; D uncertain. Per germline, CDR1 SEHNR and CDR2 FQNEAQ (reference sequence). This CDR3 is 14 amino acids long. Trimming pared 1 base from V and 3 bases from J, leaving 10 bases between. CDR3 protein: CASSLVRFVYEQYF. The CDR3 region has the DNA TGTGCCAGCAGCTTAGTCCGGTTTGTCTACGAGCAGTACTTC. Complete variable domain (other parts from reference TRBV7-9 and TRBJ2-7): DTGVSQNPRHKITKRGQNVTFRCDPISEHNRLYWYRQTLGQGPEFLTYFQNEAQLEKSRLLSDRFSAERPKGSFSTLEIQRTEQGDSAMYLCASSLVRFVYEQYFGPGTRLTVT.

In this sample, this clonotype turned up many times. This chain links TRBV28 with TRBJ2-7; D is perhaps TRBD2 (6 bases). Germline V lookup: CDR1 MDHEN, CDR2 SYDVKM. Trimming took off 6 bases at V and 0 bases at J, with 15 bases between the two ends. The CDR3 is made up of 15 amino acids. CDR3 in DNA: TGTGCCAGCAGATCAACTAGCACTCTCTCCTACGAGCAGTACTTC. It translates to CASRSTSTLSYEQYF. The variable domain in full, completed from reference TRBV28 and TRBJ2-7, reads DVKVTQSSRYLVKRTGEKVFLECVQDMDHENMFWYRQDPGLGLRLIYFSYDVKMKEKGDIPEGYSVSREKKERFSLILESASTNQTSMYLCASRSTSTLSYEQYFGPGTRLTVT.

This clonotype showed up just a few times. The gene calls are TRBV12-3 or TRBV12-4 and TRBJ1-2, with D unclear. The CDR3 length is 13 residues. Trimming removed 5 bases from V and 1 base from J, with 8 bases in between. The CDR3 nucleotides are TGTGCCAGCAGTAACGACGGTAACTATGGCTACACCTTC. This translates into CASSNDGNYGYTF.

This clonotype has only a few counts. This chain links TRBV11-2 with TRBJ2-7; D ambiguous. V lost 2 bases and J 6 bases, leaving 11 bases between the germline ends. CDR3 length: 13 amino acids. Germline CDR1 reads SGHAT; CDR2 reads FQNNGV. The CDR3 sequence: CASSLFGLVEQYF. CDR3 in DNA: TGTGCCAGCAGCTTATTTGGCCTCGTCGAGCAGTACTTC.

The chain has TRBV12-3 or TRBV12-4 and TRBJ2-7; 16 bases align to TRBD2. This CDR3 contains 16 residues. With 6 bases clipped from V and 4 bases from J, the junction kept 6 bases outside the gene matches. CDR3 sequence reads: CASRRGLAGGPYEQYF. Written as DNA, the CDR3 is TGTGCCAGCAGACGGGGACTAGCGGGAGGGCCGTACGAGCAGTACTTC.

This clonotype was seen many times. The chain uses TRBV13 and TRBJ1-1; D unclear. CDR1 is PRHDT, CDR2 FYEKMQ, per germline (reference sequence). V lost 5 bases, J lost 4 bases, and 8 bases lay in between. The CDR3 consists of 12 residues. CDR3 region: CASSPTSTEAFF. DNA of the CDR3: TGTGCCAGCAGCCCGACTAGCACTGAAGCTTTCTTT.